A single sample is the source of the 17 T cell receptor beta chains below, sequenced in a study of blood T cells in healthy people across ages. A J-beta primer mix and a sample-barcoded 5' primer were used in a second PCR of roughly 6 to 12 cycles. TCRdb passed the 5' RACE reads through MiXCR, listing each CDR3 protein once. The data hold over 550,000 distinct CDR3 sequences, with roughly 30% observed a single time. Sequencing was carried out using blood. These receptors came from a woman of 80 years or more in good health.

This chain connects TRBV5-1 to TRBJ1-1, with TRBD1 matching over 8 bases. The ends lost 6 bases at V and 6 bases at J; junction bases unmatched: 13. This CDR3 is built from 15 residues. In germline, CDR1 is SGHRS, CDR2 YFSETQ. CDR3 in amino acids: CASNDRGPSGAEAFF. The CDR3, as DNA: TGCGCCAGCAACGACAGGGGCCCCTCGGGCGCTGAAGCTTTCTTT. The whole variable domain, filled in from reference TRBV5-1 and TRBJ1-1, reads KAGVTQTPRYLIKTRGQQVTLSCSPISGHRSVSWYQQTPGQGLQFLFEYFSETQRNKGNFPGRFSGRQFSNSRSEMNVSTLELGDSALYLCASNDRGPSGAEAFFGQGTRLTVV.

The CDR3 sequence: CSAATSGGNRYSYEQYF. As DNA, the CDR3 is TGCAGTGCGGCGACTAGCGGGGGGAATAGATACTCCTACGAGCAGTACTTC. The J gene is TRBJ2-7, the V gene TRBV20-1; 13 nucleotides agree with TRBD2. This CDR3 spans 17 amino acids. Germline V lookup: CDR1 DFQATT, CDR2 SNEGSKA (reference sequence). J lost 0 bases, V lost 6 bases, and 11 bases had no gene match.

This clonotype appeared many times. The chain recombines TRBV29-1 with TRBJ2-3; the D is unclear. The CDR3 totals 15 residues. V was shortened by 0 bases and J by 0 bases, with 10 bases between the two germline ends. Germline CDR1 reads SQVTM; CDR2 reads ANQGSEA. The CDR3 DNA reads TGCAGCGTTGAAGACCCCAGGCCTAGCACAGATACGCAGTATTTT. Amino acids: CSVEDPRPSTDTQYF.

The chain combines TRBV5-1 with TRBJ2-3, with D possibly being TRBD1 or TRBD2 (5 bases each). This CDR3 comprises 15 residues. The V end was cut by 2 bases, the J end by 4 bases, with 14 bases between. The V gene's germline CDR1 is SGHRS and CDR2 YFSETQ. In DNA form, the CDR3 reads TGCGCCAGCAGCTTAGCCAGGGCCGGGGCAGATACGCAGTATTTT. Its protein product is CASSLARAGADTQYF.

The table lists this clonotype with a count of one. The CDR3 sequence is CASSYGGQWGQPQHF. The CDR3 DNA reads TGTGCCAGCAGTTACGGTGGACAGTGGGGTCAGCCCCAGCATTTT. The chain links TRBV6-2 or TRBV6-3 to TRBJ1-5; tentatively, D is TRBD1 (6 bases). The CDR3 runs 15 residues. Germline lookup yields CDR1 MNHEY and CDR2 SVGEGT. Trimming pared 2 bases from V and 6 bases from J, leaving 14 bases between.

This clonotype was seen ten or more times. The gene calls are TRBV6-6 and TRBJ2-3, with 7 bases that match TRBD1. The V and J ends lost 2 bases and 1 base, in that order; junction bases with no gene match: 3. In germline, CDR1 is MNHNY, CDR2 SVGAGI (reference sequence). The CDR3 is 15 residues long. CDR3 sequence (DNA): TGTGCCAGCAGTTACCTAGGACAGGGCACAGATACGCAGTATTTT. Translated: CASSYLGQGTDTQYF.

This clonotype was detected many times. The chain recombines TRBV7-2 with TRBJ2-2; D is unresolved. The CDR3 loop spans 15 amino acids. The V and J ends lost 3 bases and 2 bases respectively, with 10 bases between them. Germline assignment: CDR1 SGHTA and CDR2 FQGNSA. The CDR3 here is CASSFTAVNTGELFF. DNA for the CDR3: TGTGCCAGCAGCTTTACTGCAGTTAACACCGGGGAGCTGTTTTTT. The whole variable domain, filled in from reference TRBV7-2 and TRBJ2-2, reads GAGVSQSPSNKVTEKGKDVELRCDPISGHTALYWYRQSLGQGLEFLIYFQGNSAPDKSGLPSDRFSAERTGGSVSTLTIQRTQQEDSAVYLCASSFTAVNTGELFFGEGSRLTVL.

This clonotype was counted between two and nine times. The CDR3 region is CASSSASGGYTF. DNA of the CDR3: TGTGCCAGCAGTTCCGCGAGTGGTGGCTACACCTTC. This chain joins TRBV27 and TRBJ1-2; D gene unclear. Trimming cost V 4 bases and J 7 bases, with 10 bases left between them. CDR3 size: 12 residues. The germline CDR1 and CDR2 sequences are MNHEY and SMNVEV (reference sequence).

This clonotype was seen a few times. Just one base apart from a much larger clone, this may be a read error. The chain uses TRBV7-7 and TRBJ2-1; 8 positions agree with TRBD1. The DNA matches TRBJ2-7 better at its end, which makes the J call doubtful. In germline, CDR1 is SSHAT, CDR2 FNYEAQ (reference sequence). This CDR3 region has 15 residues. The CDR3 region has the DNA TGTGCTAGCAGCTTAGCGCCAGACAGGGGCAATGAGCAGTACTTC. Encoded protein: CASSLAPDRGNEQYF.

This clonotype was seen repeatedly, ten times or more. V and J are TRBV25-1 and TRBJ2-1; the match to TRBD1 covers 7 bases. Germline loops: CDR1 MGHDK, CDR2 SYGVNS. Trimming took 4 bases from V and 4 from J; bases not matched to a gene: 4. The CDR3 is 14 amino acids. As DNA, the CDR3 is TGTGCCAGCAGTGGGGACAGCGGTTACAATGAGCAGTTCTTC. Its translation: CASSGDSGYNEQFF.

The chain carries TRBV28 and TRBJ2-1; TRBD2 might be the D (5 bases). The CDR3 contains 12 residues. Germline CDR1 MDHEN, CDR2 SYDVKM. The ends were cut back, 2 bases at V and 12 bases at J, with 11 bases in the middle. DNA of the CDR3: TGTGCCAGCAGTTTAGCTAGCCTTAGGCAGTTCTTC. This codes for CASSLASLRQFF.

This chain joins TRBV5-1 and TRBJ1-1; no reliable D call. Germline V CDR1 and CDR2: SGHRS, YFSETQ. The CDR3 has 12 residues. The V and J ends lost 8 bases and 1 base respectively, with 9 bases between them. CDR3 in DNA: TGCGCCAGTCAGGTGGGGAACACTGAAGCTTTCTTT. Translation: CASQVGNTEAFF.

This clonotype was picked up a small number of times. The chain joins TRBV27 to TRBJ1-2, with TRBD1 matching over 8 bases. Germline V gives CDR1 MNHEY, CDR2 SMNVEV (reference sequence). The CDR3 has 12 residues. V dropped 6 bases and J dropped 9; count of bases not matched to a gene: 6. The CDR3 spells CASSDRGLSYTF. The CDR3 region has the DNA TGTGCCAGCAGCGACAGGGGTTTGAGCTACACCTTC.

This clonotype has at least ten counts. The chain joins TRBV29-1 to TRBJ2-3; 10 positions agree with TRBD1. Germline-derived CDR1 and CDR2 are SQVTM and ANQGSEA. The CDR3 is 13 residues long. The CDR3 reads CSVPGQGSDTQYF. CDR3 in DNA: TGCAGTGTACCGGGACAGGGGTCAGATACGCAGTATTTT.

This clonotype was recorded at least ten times. The chain combines TRBV6-1 with TRBJ2-4, with 10 positions matching TRBD2. Germline-derived CDR1 and CDR2 are MNHNS and SASEGT. The CDR3 extends over 15 amino acids. Trimming cost V 1 base and J 4 bases; bases outside gene matches: 1. In nucleotides, the CDR3 is TGTGCCAGCAGTGAAGGGACTAGCGGAAAAAACATTCAGTACTTC. It encodes CASSEGTSGKNIQYF.

This clonotype has a count of ten or more. The rearrangement uses TRBV11-2 and TRBJ2-5, with 10 bases lining up with TRBD2. CDR1 and CDR2 from the germline V gene are SGHAT and FQNNGV. J was trimmed by 4 bases and V by 5 bases; bases with no gene match: 10. This CDR3 has 16 residues. The CDR3 bases are TGTGCCAGCAGCACCTCAGCGGGGGGGCCAAGAGAGACCCAGTACTTC. It translates to CASSTSAGGPRETQYF.

With respect to this clonotype: With a much larger clone just one base away, this may be a read error. The V call is TRBV7-2, the J call TRBJ2-1; D unclear. The length of the CDR3 is 14 residues. Between the trimmed V and J ends, which lost 5 bases and 13 bases, there was a span of 21 bases. Germline V CDR1 and CDR2: SGHTA, FQGNSA. Here the CDR3 DNA reads TGTGCCAGCAGCCGCCCGGGCGGCCAAGAGACCCAGTTCTTC. This encodes CASSRPGGQETQFF. The full variable domain, completed using reference TRBV7-2 and TRBJ2-1, is GAGVSQSPSNKVTEKGKDVELRCDPISGHTALYWYRQSLGQGLEFLIYFQGNSAPDKSGLPSDRFSAERTGGSVSTLTIQRTQQEDSAVYLCASSRPGGQETQFFGPGTRLTVL.